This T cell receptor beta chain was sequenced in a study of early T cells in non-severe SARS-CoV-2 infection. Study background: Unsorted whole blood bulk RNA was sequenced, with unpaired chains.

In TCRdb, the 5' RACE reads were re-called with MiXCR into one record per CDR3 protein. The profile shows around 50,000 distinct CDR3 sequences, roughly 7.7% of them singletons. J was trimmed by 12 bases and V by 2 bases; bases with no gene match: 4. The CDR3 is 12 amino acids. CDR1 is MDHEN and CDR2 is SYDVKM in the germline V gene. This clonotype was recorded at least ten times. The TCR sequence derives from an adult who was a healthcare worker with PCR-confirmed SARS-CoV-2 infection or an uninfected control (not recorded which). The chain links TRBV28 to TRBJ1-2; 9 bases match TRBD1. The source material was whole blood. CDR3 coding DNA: TGTGCCAGCAGTTTAAGGGGACAGGGCCACACCTTC. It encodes CASSLRGQGHTF.